This TCR beta chain was sequenced in a study of blood T cell repertoires in COVID-19. Per the study methods: How many nucleated cells were present was estimated from reference gene primer amplification. The protocol was immunoSEQ multiplex PCR, while the TCRdb copy is restricted to in-frame clones and leaves out a portion. The DNA was the basis for D and trimming; V, J and clone size are from that table. The data contain 30,000 to 40,000 clones, roughly four fifths of them singletons. Germline V gene sequence: CDR1 MNHEY, CDR2 SMNVEV (reference sequence). The CDR3 length is 13 residues. V lost 2 bases, J lost 7 bases, and 11 bases lay in between. This clone has a handful of counts.

This TCR was sampled from a man older than 75 with active or convalescent COVID-19. The V and J genes are TRBV27 and TRBJ1-1, with D perhaps TRBD1 (5 bases). Sample: peripheral blood. CDR3 in DNA: TGTGCCAGCAGTTTACGCGGGGGAGATGAAGCTTTCTTT. Amino acid sequence: CASSLRGGDEAFF.